Presented here are 15 T cell receptor beta chains from one specimen sequenced in a study of T cell repertoires in cytomegalovirus infection. MiXCR, applied by TCRdb to the reads, yields one record per CDR3 protein. The sample carries just under 500,000 distinct CDR3 sequences, 30% to 40% recorded once. The antigens these receptors bind are not known. Specimen: cultured PBMCs, collected from culture after CMV antigen stimulation. The receptors derive from a human donor in good health (CMV status not recorded). Some clones in this sample may be carry-over from other donors' samples.

This clonotype appeared a few times. The genes are TRBV2 and TRBJ2-7; tentatively, D is TRBD2 (6 bases). Germline V CDR1 and CDR2: SNHLY, FYNNEI. The CDR3 contains 15 residues. Trimming stripped 6 bases from V and 7 bases from J, with 22 bases between. CDR3 nucleotides: TGTGCCAGCAGCCCAAACCAGGGTCGGGCGGGAGAGCAGTACTTC. The encoded protein is CASSPNQGRAGEQYF.

This sequence joins TRBV7-6 and TRBJ2-7; D not certain. The CDR3 length is 14 residues. The V gene's germline CDR1 is SGHVS and CDR2 FNYEAQ. Trimming took off 7 bases at V and 2 bases at J, with 15 bases between the two ends. The CDR3 sequence: CASIPGGNTYEQYF. The CDR3 DNA reads TGTGCCAGCATCCCGGGCGGAAACACCTACGAGCAGTACTTC.

This clonotype was counted only a few times. The chain is built from TRBV7-2 and TRBJ1-5, with 9 bases matching TRBD1. The trim removed 1 base at V and 5 bases at J, leaving 3 bases unmatched. Per the germline V gene, CDR1 is SGHTA and CDR2 is FQGNSA. The CDR3 length is 15 residues. The CDR3 DNA is TGTGCCAGCAGCTTAGGGGGGACAGGGTATCAGCCCCAGCATTTT. Its translation: CASSLGGTGYQPQHF.

This clonotype has a count of ten or more. The chain carries TRBV12-3 or TRBV12-4 and TRBJ2-3; 8 bases fit TRBD1. The CDR3 is 14 residues long. The ends lost 6 bases at V and 1 base at J; junction bases unmatched: 3. The CDR3 here is CASSPGQGTDTQYF. The CDR3 nucleotides read TGTGCCAGCAGCCCGGGACAGGGCACAGATACGCAGTATTTT.

There are a few counts of this clonotype. The rearrangement uses TRBV7-2 and TRBJ2-5; D is undetermined. CDR3 size: 14 residues. The V and J ends lost 5 bases and 4 bases respectively, with 14 bases between them. Per the germline V gene, CDR1 is SGHTA and CDR2 is FQGNSA. The CDR3 nucleotides are TGTGCCAGCAGCCCCAAGGTGGGCGGAGAGACCCAGTACTTC. It yields the protein CASSPKVGGETQYF.

The chain links TRBV18 to TRBJ1-1; TRBD1 is a possible D gene (6 bases). Germline V CDR1 and CDR2: KGHSH, LQKENI. Trimming stripped 3 bases from V and 7 bases from J, with 18 bases between. This CDR3 region has 15 residues. CDR3 sequence reads: CASSPLAQGGGEAFF. CDR3 nucleotides: TGTGCCAGCTCACCGTTGGCACAGGGAGGTGGTGAAGCTTTCTTT.

This chain links TRBV5-1 with TRBJ1-1, with no clear D. The CDR3 extends over 14 amino acids. Trimming pared 5 bases from V and 1 base from J, leaving 12 bases between. CDR1 and CDR2 (germline): SGHRS, YFSETQ. The CDR3 here is CASRMDAANTEAFF. As DNA, the CDR3 is TGCGCCAGCAGGATGGATGCTGCGAACACTGAAGCTTTCTTT. The full variable domain, its missing parts supplied by reference TRBV5-1 and TRBJ1-1, is KAGVTQTPRYLIKTRGQQVTLSCSPISGHRSVSWYQQTPGQGLQFLFEYFSETQRNKGNFPGRFSGRQFSNSRSEMNVSTLELGDSALYLCASRMDAANTEAFFGQGTRLTVV.

Here the CDR3 reads CSGLPSGRANEQFF. The CDR3 region has the DNA TGCAGCGGGTTACCTAGCGGGAGGGCCAATGAGCAGTTCTTC. The genes are TRBV29-1 and TRBJ2-1; 12 positions agree with TRBD2. Germline values: CDR1 SQVTM, CDR2 ANQGSEA. V was pared by 7 bases and J by 6 bases, with 7 bases of the junction left unmatched. CDR3 size: 14 residues.

The V and J genes are TRBV5-8 and TRBJ2-1, with 12 bases aligning to TRBD2. CDR1 is SGHTS and CDR2 is YDEGEE in the germline V gene. The CDR3 covers 20 residues. Trimming removed 4 bases from V and 3 bases from J; junction bases left unmatched: 17. CDR3 in amino acids: CASSGERVLAGGQGYNEQFF. For the CDR3, the DNA is TGTGCCAGCAGCGGGGAGCGGGTACTAGCGGGAGGTCAAGGCTACAATGAGCAGTTCTTC.

V is TRBV11-1 and J is TRBJ2-1; D gene ambiguous. V lost 1 base, J lost 10 bases, and 8 bases lay in between. The germline gives CDR1 SGHAT, CDR2 FQDESV (reference sequence). This CDR3 has 12 amino acids. The CDR3 DNA reads TGTGCCAGCAGCTTAGTATCCCACGAGCAGTTCTTC. As protein: CASSLVSHEQFF.

This clonotype has at least ten counts. The chain recombines TRBV7-2 with TRBJ2-7; 8 nucleotides agree with TRBD1. J was trimmed by 5 bases and V by 3 bases; bases with no gene match: 9. The germline gives CDR1 SGHTA, CDR2 FQGNSA. CDR3 length: 15 amino acids. CDR3 residues: CASSFGRGRFDEQYF. CDR3 DNA: TGTGCCAGCAGCTTTGGCAGGGGGCGTTTTGACGAGCAGTACTTC. The whole variable domain, filled in from reference TRBV7-2 and TRBJ2-7, reads GAGVSQSPSNKVTEKGKDVELRCDPISGHTALYWYRQSLGQGLEFLIYFQGNSAPDKSGLPSDRFSAERTGGSVSTLTIQRTQQEDSAVYLCASSFGRGRFDEQYFGPGTRLTVT.

V is TRBV6-2 or TRBV6-3 and J is TRBJ1-1; D gene uncertain. Between the trimmed V and J ends, which lost 6 bases and 2 bases, there was a span of 19 bases. CDR3 size: 16 residues. CDR1 is MNHEY and CDR2 is SVGEGT in the germline V gene. CDR3 residues: CASSPPRGSANTEAFF. Here the CDR3 DNA reads TGTGCCAGCAGCCCCCCTCGCGGCAGCGCTAACACTGAAGCTTTCTTT.

V usage is TRBV19 and J usage is TRBJ2-1; D is undetermined. Germline V lookup: CDR1 LNHDA, CDR2 SQIVND (reference sequence). Trimming stripped 5 bases from V and 6 bases from J, with 11 bases between. This CDR3 is built from 13 residues. CDR3 residues: CASSSGPGNEQFF. The CDR3 coding sequence is TGTGCCAGTAGTTCCGGCCCAGGCAATGAGCAGTTCTTC.

This clonotype showed up just a few times. J is TRBJ1-1 and V is TRBV28; D gene ambiguous. The CDR3 length is 13 residues. The V end lost 8 bases, the J end lost 4 bases, and 14 bases lay between the germline ends. Germline V gene lookup returns CDR1 MDHEN and CDR2 SYDVKM. CDR3 DNA sequence: TGTGCCAGCCTTGACGGAACCCGCACTGAAGCTTTCTTT. Its translation is CASLDGTRTEAFF.

The chain uses TRBV6-2 or TRBV6-3 and TRBJ1-1; the D gene is possibly TRBD1 (5 bases). The germline V gene encodes CDR1 MNHEY and CDR2 SVGEGT. Deletions cut 5 bases from V and 0 bases from J, with 22 bases between. This CDR3 has 18 amino acids. In DNA, the CDR3 is TGTGCCAGCAGTCCCCCCACCACACCTAGGGGTATGAACACTGAAGCTTTCTTT. This encodes CASSPPTTPRGMNTEAFF.